One and the same sample provided the 2 T cell receptor beta chains below, sequenced in a study of a mutant IDH1 vaccine in newly diagnosed glioma. Time point here: baseline, week 1 (first vaccination visit). Specified treatment: pre-vaccination baseline after standard-of-care therapy. Clones were sequenced by immunoSEQ multiplex PCR, and TCRdb holds only the in-frame ones, with some missing. The sample records tens of thousands of clones, about 83% being singletons. The sample was PBMCs, taken from a glioma patient treated with radiotherapy, temozolomide or both. These receptors were obtained from a woman aged 45-60 years with glioma.

The chain couples TRBV2 to TRBJ2-2; no reliable D call. The CDR3 spans 12 residues. CDR1 and CDR2 from the germline V gene are SNHLY and FYNNEI. Trimming removed 6 bases from V and 6 bases from J, with 8 bases in between. The CDR3 here is CASSRLAGELFF. CDR3 coding DNA: TGTGCCAGCAGCCGACTGGCCGGGGAGCTGTTTTTT. Full variable domain (missing parts from reference TRBV2 and TRBJ2-2): EPEVTQTPSHQVTQMGQEVILRCVPISNHLYFYWYRQILGQKVEFLVSFYNNEISEKSEIFDDQFSVERPDGSNFTLKIRSTKLEDSAMYFCASSRLAGELFFGEGSRLTVL.

The chain uses TRBV13 and TRBJ2-7; D call uncertain. The CDR3 totals 16 residues. Per the germline V gene, CDR1 is PRHDT and CDR2 is FYEKMQ (reference sequence). V gave up 5 bases and J gave up 5 bases, with 22 bases separating them. The CDR3 reads CASSPVGPGGRDEQYF. As DNA, the CDR3 is TGTGCCAGCAGCCCTGTCGGGCCAGGTGGCCGAGACGAGCAGTACTTC.